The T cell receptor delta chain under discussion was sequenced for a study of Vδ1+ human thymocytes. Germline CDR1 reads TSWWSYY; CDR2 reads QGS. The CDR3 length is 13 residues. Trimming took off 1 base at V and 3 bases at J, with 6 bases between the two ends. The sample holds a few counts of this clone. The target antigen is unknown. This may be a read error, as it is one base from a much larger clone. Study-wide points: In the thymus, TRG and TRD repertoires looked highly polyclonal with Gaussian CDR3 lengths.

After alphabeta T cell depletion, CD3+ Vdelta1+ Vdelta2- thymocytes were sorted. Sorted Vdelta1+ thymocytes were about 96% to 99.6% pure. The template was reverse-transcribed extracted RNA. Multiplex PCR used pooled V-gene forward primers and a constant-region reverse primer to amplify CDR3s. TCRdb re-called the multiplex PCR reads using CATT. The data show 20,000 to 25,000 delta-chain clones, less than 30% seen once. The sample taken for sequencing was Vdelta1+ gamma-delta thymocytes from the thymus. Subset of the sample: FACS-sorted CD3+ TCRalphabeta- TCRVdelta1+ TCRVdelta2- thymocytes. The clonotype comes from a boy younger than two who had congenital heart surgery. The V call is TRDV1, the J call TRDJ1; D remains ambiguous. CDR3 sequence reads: CALGEPLPDKLIF. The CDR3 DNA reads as TGTGCTCTTGGGGAACCCCTCCCCGATAAACTCATCTTT.